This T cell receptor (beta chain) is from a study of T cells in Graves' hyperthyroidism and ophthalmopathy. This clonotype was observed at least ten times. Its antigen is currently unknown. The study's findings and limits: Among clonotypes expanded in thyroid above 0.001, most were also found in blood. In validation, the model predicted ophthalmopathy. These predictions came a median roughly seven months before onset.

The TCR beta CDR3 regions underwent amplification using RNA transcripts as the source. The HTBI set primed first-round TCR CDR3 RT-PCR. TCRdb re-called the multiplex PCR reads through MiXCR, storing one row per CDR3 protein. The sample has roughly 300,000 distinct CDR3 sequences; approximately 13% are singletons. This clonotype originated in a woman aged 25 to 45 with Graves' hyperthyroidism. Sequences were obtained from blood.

This chain's CDR3 is CASSEESWGFTGELFF. The CDR3 coding sequence is TGTGCCAGCAGTGAAGAGTCCTGGGGCTTCACCGGGGAGCTGTTTTTT. This chain joins TRBV2 and TRBJ2-2; possible D gene TRBD1, 5 bases. The length of the CDR3 is 16 residues. V was clipped by 1 base and J by 4 bases, with 13 bases between them. Germline loops: CDR1 SNHLY, CDR2 FYNNEI.